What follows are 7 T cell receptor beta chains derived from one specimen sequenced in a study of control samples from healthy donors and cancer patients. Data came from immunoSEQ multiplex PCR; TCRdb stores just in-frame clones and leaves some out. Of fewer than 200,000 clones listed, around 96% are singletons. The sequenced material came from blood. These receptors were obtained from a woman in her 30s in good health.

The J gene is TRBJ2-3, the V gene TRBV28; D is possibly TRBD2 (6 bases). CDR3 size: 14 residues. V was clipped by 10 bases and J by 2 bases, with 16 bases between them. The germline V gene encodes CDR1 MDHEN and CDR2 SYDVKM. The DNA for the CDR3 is TGTGCCATCTCATATGGAGGGGTCACAGATACGCAGTATTTT. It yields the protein CAISYGGVTDTQYF.

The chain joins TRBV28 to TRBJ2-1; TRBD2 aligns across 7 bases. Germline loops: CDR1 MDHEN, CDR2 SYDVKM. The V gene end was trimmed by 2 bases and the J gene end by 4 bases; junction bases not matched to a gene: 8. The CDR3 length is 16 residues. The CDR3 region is CASSLGTSSGYNEQFF. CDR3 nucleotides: TGTGCCAGCAGTTTAGGGACGTCTAGCGGATACAATGAGCAGTTCTTC.

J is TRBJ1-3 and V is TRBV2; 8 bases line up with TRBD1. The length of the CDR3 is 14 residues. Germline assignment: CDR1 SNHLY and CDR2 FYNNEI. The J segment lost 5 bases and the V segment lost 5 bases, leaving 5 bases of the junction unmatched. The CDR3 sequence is CASSRAGGRNTIYF. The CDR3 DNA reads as TGTGCCAGCAGTCGGGCAGGGGGCCGAAACACCATATATTTT.

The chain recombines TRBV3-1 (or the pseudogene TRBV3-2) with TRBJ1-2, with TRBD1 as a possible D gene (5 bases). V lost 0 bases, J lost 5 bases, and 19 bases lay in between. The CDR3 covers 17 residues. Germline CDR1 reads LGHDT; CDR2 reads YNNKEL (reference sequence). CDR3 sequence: CASSQEFIPTARYGYTF. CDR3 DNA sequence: TGTGCCAGCAGCCAAGAGTTTATTCCGACAGCCCGATATGGCTACACCTTC.

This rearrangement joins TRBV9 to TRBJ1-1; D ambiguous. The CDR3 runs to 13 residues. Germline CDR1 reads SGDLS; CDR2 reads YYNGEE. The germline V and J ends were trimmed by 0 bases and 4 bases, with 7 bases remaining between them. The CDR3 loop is CASSVGRVTEAFF. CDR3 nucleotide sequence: TGTGCCAGCAGCGTAGGGAGAGTCACTGAAGCTTTCTTT.

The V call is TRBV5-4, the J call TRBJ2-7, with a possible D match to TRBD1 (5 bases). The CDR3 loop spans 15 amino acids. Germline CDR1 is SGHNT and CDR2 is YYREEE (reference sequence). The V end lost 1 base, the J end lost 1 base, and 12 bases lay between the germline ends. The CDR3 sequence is CASSLKGRTSYEQYF. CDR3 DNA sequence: TGTGCCAGCAGCTTGAAAGGCAGGACATCCTACGAGCAGTACTTC.

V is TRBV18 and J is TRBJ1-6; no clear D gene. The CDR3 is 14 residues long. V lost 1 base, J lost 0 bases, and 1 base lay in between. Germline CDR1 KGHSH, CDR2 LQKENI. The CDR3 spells CASSPRSYNSPLHF. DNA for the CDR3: TGTGCCAGCTCACCACGCTCCTATAATTCACCCCTCCACTTT.